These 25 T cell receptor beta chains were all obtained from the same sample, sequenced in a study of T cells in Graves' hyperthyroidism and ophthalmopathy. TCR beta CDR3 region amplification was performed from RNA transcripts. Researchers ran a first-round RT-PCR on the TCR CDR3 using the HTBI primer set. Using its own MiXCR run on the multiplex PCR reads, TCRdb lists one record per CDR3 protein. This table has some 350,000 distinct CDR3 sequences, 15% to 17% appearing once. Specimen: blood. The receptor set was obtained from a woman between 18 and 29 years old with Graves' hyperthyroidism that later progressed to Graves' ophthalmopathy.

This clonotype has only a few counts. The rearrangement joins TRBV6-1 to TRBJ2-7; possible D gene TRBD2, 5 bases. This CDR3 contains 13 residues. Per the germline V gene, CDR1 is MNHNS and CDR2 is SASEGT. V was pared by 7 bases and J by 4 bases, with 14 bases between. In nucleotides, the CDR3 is TGTGCCAGCACGCCCGGGGTGGGATACGAGCAGTACTTC. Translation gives CASTPGVGYEQYF.

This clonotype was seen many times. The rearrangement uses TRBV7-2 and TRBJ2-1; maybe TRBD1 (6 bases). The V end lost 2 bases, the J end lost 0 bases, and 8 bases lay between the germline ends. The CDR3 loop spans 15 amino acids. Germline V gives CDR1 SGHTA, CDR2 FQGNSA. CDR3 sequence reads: CASSLKDSSYNEQFF. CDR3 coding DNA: TGTGCCAGCAGCTTAAAGGACAGCTCCTACAATGAGCAGTTCTTC.

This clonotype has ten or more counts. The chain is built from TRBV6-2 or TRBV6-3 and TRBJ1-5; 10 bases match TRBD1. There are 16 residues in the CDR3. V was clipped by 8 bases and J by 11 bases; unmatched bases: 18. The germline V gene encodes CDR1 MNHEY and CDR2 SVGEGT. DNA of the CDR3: TGTGCCAGCTCGGCGTACTTTCTGACAGGGGGCCTGTCCCAGCATTTT. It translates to CASSAYFLTGGLSQHF.

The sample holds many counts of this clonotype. CDR3 residues: CASSGALRETQYF. In DNA, the CDR3 is TGTGCCAGCAGTGGGGCACTACGGGAGACCCAGTACTTC. The V gene is TRBV28, the J gene TRBJ2-5; tentative D call: TRBD1 (5 bases). Germline values: CDR1 MDHEN, CDR2 SYDVKM. Trimming left V 5 bases short and J 5 bases short, with 12 bases between. This CDR3 region has 13 residues.

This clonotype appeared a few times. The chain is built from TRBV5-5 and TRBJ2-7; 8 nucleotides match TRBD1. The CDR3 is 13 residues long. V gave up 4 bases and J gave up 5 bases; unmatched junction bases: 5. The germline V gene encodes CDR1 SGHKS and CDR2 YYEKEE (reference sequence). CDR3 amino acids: CASSPGQGHEQYF. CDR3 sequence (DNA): TGTGCCAGCAGCCCCGGACAGGGCCACGAGCAGTACTTC.

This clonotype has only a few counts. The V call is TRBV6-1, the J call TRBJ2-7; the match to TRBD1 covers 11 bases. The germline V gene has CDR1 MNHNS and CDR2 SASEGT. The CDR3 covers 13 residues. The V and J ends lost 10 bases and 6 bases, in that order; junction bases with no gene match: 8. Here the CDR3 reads CATTGQGASEQYF. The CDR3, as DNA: TGTGCCACTACCGGACAGGGGGCGTCCGAGCAGTACTTC.

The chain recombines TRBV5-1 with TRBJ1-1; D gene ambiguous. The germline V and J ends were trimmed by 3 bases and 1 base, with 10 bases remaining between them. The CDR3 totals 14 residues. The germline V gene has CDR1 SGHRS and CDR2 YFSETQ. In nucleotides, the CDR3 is TGCGCCAGCAGCTCCGCCCCAGGGAACACTGAAGCTTTCTTT. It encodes CASSSAPGNTEAFF.

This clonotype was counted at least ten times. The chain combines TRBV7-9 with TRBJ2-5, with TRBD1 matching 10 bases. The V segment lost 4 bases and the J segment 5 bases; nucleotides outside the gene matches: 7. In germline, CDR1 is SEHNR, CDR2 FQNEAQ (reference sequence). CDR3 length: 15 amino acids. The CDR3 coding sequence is TGTGCCAGCAGCTCAAGACAGGGGGCGAGGGAGACCCAGTACTTC. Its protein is CASSSRQGARETQYF. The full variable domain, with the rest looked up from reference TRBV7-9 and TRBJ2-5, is DTGVSQNPRHKITKRGQNVTFRCDPISEHNRLYWYRQTLGQGPEFLTYFQNEAQLEKSRLLSDRFSAERPKGSFSTLEIQRTEQGDSAMYLCASSSRQGARETQYFGPGTRLLVL.

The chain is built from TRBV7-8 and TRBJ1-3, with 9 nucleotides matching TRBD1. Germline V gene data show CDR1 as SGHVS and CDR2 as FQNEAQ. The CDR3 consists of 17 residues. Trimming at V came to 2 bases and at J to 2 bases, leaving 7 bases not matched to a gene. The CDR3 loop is CASSLSRTGAPGNTIYF. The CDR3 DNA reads TGTGCCAGCAGCTTATCCCGGACAGGGGCCCCTGGAAACACCATATATTTT.

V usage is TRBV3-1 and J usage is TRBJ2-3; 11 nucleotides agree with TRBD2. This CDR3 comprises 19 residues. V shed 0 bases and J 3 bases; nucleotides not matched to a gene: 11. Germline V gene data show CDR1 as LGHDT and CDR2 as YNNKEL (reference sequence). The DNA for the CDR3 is TGTGCCAGCAGCCAAGATTTACTAGCGGGAGTTTCAGGGACAGATACGCAGTATTTT. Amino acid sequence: CASSQDLLAGVSGTDTQYF.

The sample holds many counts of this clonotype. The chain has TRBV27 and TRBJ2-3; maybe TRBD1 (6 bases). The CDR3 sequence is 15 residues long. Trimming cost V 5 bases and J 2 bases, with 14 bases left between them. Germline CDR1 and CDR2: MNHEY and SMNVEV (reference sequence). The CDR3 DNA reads TGTGCCAGCAGTCCGCTGGACAGATCCACAGATACGCAGTATTTT. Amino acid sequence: CASSPLDRSTDTQYF.

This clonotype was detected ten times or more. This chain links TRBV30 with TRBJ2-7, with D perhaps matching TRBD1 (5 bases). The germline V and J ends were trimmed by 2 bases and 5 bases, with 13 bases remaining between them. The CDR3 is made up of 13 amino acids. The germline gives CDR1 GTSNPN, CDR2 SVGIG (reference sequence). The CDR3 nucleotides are TGTGCCTGGAGTCTAGGGCAGGGTCACGAGCAGTACTTC. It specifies CAWSLGQGHEQYF.

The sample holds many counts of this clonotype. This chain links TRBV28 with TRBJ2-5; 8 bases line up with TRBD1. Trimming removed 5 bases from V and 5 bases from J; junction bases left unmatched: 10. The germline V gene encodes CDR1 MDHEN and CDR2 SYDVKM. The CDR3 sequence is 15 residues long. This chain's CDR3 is CASSHRGSFKETQYF. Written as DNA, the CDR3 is TGTGCCAGCAGTCACAGGGGGTCTTTTAAGGAGACCCAGTACTTC.

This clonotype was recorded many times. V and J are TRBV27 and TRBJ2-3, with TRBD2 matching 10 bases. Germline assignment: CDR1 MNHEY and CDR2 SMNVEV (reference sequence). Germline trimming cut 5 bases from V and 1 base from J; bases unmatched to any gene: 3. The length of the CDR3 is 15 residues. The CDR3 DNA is TGTGCCAGCAGTCCTGGGACTAGCGGCACAGATACGCAGTATTTT. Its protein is CASSPGTSGTDTQYF.

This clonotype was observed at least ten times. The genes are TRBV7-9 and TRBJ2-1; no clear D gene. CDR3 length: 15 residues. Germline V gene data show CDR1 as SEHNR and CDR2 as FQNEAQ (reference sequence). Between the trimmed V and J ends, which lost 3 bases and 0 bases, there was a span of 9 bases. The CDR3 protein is CASSFAMSSYNEQFF. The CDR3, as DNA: TGTGCCAGCAGCTTTGCCATGAGCTCCTACAATGAGCAGTTCTTC.

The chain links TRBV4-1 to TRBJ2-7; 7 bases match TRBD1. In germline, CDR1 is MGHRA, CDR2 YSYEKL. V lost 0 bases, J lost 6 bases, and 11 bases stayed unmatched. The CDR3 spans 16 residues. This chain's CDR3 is CASSQDLTGERCEQYF. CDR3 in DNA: TGCGCCAGCAGCCAAGATTTAACAGGGGAAAGGTGCGAGCAGTACTTC.

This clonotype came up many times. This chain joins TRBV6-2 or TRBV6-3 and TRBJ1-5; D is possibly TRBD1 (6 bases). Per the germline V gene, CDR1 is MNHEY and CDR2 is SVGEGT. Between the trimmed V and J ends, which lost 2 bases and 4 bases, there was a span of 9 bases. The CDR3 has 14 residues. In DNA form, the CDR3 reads TGTGCCAGCAGTTACGGGACACCTAATCAGCCCCAGCATTTT. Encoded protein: CASSYGTPNQPQHF.

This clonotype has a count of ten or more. The CDR3 DNA sequence: TGTGCCAGCAGTTTTGCGGGAGCCGGTTCCGAGCAGTACTTC. It codes for CASSFAGAGSEQYF. The chain combines TRBV27 with TRBJ2-7, with 7 nucleotides matching TRBD2. Germline lookup yields CDR1 MNHEY and CDR2 SMNVEV (reference sequence). CDR3 length: 14 residues. V lost 3 bases, J lost 6 bases, and 8 bases stayed unmatched.

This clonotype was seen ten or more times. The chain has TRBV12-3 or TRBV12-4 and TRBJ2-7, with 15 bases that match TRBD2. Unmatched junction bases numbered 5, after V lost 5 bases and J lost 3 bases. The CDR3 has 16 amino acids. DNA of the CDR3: TGTGCCAGCAGTGGACTAGCGGGAGGGCCGATCTACGAGCAGTACTTC. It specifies CASSGLAGGPIYEQYF.

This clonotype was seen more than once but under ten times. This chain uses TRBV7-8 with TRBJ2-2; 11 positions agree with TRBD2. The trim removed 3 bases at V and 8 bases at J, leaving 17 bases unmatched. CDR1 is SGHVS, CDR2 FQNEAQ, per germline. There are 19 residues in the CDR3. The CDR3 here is CASSLAISGRATYGGELFF. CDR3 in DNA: TGTGCCAGCAGCTTGGCCATTAGCGGGAGGGCAACTTACGGAGGGGAGCTGTTTTTT.

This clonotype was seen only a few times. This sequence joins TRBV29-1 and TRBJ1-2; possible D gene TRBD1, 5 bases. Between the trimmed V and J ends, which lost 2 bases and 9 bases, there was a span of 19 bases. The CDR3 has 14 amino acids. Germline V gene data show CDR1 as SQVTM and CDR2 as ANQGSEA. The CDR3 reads CSVESMGGVGRYTF. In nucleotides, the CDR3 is TGCAGCGTTGAAAGCATGGGAGGGGTGGGTCGCTACACCTTC. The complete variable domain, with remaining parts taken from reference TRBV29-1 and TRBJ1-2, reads SAVISQKPSRDICQRGTSLTIQCQVDSQVTMMFWYRQQPGQSLTLIATANQGSEATYESGFVIDKFPISRPNLTFSTLTVSNMSPEDSSIYLCSVESMGGVGRYTFGSGTRLTVV.

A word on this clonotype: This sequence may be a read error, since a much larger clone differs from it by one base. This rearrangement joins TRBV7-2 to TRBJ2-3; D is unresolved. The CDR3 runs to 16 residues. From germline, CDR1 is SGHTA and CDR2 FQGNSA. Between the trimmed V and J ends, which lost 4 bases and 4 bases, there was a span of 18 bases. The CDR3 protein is CASSSQLWAHADTQYF. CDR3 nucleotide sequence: TGTGCCAGCAGCTCCCAACTATGGGCCCACGCAGATACGCAGTATTTT. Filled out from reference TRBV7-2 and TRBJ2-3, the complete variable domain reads GAGVSQSPSNKVTEKGKDVELRCDPISGHTALYWYRQSLGQGLEFLIYFQGNSAPDKSGLPSDRFSAERTGGSVSTLTIQRTQQEDSAVYLCASSSQLWAHADTQYFGPGTRLTVL.

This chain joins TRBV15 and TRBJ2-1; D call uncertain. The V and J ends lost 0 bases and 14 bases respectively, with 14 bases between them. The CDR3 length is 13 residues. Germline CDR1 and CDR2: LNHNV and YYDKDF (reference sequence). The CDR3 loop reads CATSRDQPPAEFF. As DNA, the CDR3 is TGTGCCACCAGCAGAGATCAGCCCCCCGCGGAGTTCTTC.

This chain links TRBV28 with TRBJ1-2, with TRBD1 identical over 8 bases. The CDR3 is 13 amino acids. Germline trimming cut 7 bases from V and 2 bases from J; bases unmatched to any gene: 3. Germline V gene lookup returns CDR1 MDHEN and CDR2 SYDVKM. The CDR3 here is CASNGQGNYGYTF. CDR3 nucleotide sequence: TGTGCCAGCAATGGACAGGGCAACTATGGCTACACCTTC.

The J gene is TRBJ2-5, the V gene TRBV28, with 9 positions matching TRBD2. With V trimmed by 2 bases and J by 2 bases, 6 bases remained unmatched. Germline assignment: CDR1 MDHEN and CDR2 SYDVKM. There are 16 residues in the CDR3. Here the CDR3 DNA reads TGTGCCAGCAGTTTAGAAGCGGGAGGTGATCAAGAGACCCAGTACTTC. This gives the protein CASSLEAGGDQETQYF.